Below, 32 T cell receptor beta chains from the same sample are listed, as sequenced in a study of CD4 T cells in relation to SARS-CoV-2 and coronaviruses. Before the COVID-19 pandemic, during about 2010-2018, CD4+ T cells were taken from unexposed donors. The assay was immunoSEQ multiplex PCR, and TCRdb's table has in-frame clones only and misses some. The repertoire holds about 59,000 clones, with roughly 88% as singletons. Sequenced sample: memory CD4+ T cells from PBMCs. These receptor sequences come from a human donor in good health.

The V and J genes are TRBV6-6 and TRBJ2-5; a weak D match, TRBD2 (6 bases). Germline CDR1 reads MNHNY; CDR2 reads SVGAGI (reference sequence). V was cut by 6 bases and J by 2 bases, with 16 bases left in between. The CDR3 consists of 15 residues. This chain's CDR3 is CASSPYSGQQETQYF. DNA for the CDR3: TGTGCCAGCAGCCCATATAGCGGTCAACAAGAGACCCAGTACTTC.

The gene calls are TRBV18 and TRBJ2-7; the match to TRBD2 covers 9 bases. CDR1 is KGHSH and CDR2 is LQKENI in the germline V gene. After removal of 0 bases from V and 0 bases from J, the junction contained 6 bases not matched to a gene. The CDR3 totals 17 residues. The chain's CDR3 is CASSPPVAGGVSYEQYF. The CDR3 bases are TGTGCCAGCTCACCACCGGTTGCGGGGGGGGTCTCCTACGAGCAGTACTTC.

The V gene is TRBV3-1 (or the pseudogene TRBV3-2), the J gene TRBJ2-7, with 14 bases lining up with TRBD2. CDR3 length equals 17 residues. Germline CDR1 is LGHDT and CDR2 is YNNKEL (reference sequence). V dropped 4 bases and J dropped 1; count of bases not matched to a gene: 6. CDR3 DNA: TGTGCCAGCAGCCCCGGGACTAGCGGGAGCCCTTCCTACGAGCAGTACTTC. It codes for CASSPGTSGSPSYEQYF.

This chain links TRBV5-1 with TRBJ2-2; D unclear. V shed 0 bases and J shed 3 bases, with 9 bases lying between them. Germline V gene sequence: CDR1 SGHRS, CDR2 YFSETQ. The length of the CDR3 is 15 residues. CDR3 sequence: CASSLVGPYTGELFF. The CDR3 DNA is TGCGCCAGCAGCTTGGTAGGTCCTTACACCGGGGAGCTGTTTTTT.

The chain couples TRBV10-3 to TRBJ1-6; weak D call: TRBD1 (5 bases). The CDR3 length is 15 residues. CDR1 is ENHRY, CDR2 SYGVKD, per germline. V lost 11 bases, J lost 9 bases, and 23 bases lay in between. CDR3 amino acids: CASHPGGVSFSPLHF. DNA for the CDR3: TGTGCCTCCCACCCCGGGGGGGTCTCGTTTTCACCCCTCCACTTT.

The chain joins TRBV7-9 to TRBJ2-3, with 7 positions matching TRBD1. The CDR3 has 15 amino acids. Trimming cost V 3 bases and J 4 bases; bases outside gene matches: 7. The germline V gene encodes CDR1 SEHNR and CDR2 FQNEAQ (reference sequence). In nucleotides, the CDR3 is TGTGCCAGCAGCTTGGGCAGACAGGGCCCAGATACGCAGTATTTT. This encodes CASSLGRQGPDTQYF.

This chain joins TRBV5-1 and TRBJ2-1, with 13 bases identical to TRBD2. Germline lookup yields CDR1 SGHRS and CDR2 YFSETQ. CDR3 length: 16 residues. The V segment lost 4 bases and the J segment 7 bases; nucleotides outside the gene matches: 8. CDR3 nucleotide sequence: TGCGCCAGCAGCCATGGAACTAGCGGGAGGGGTAATGAGCAGTTCTTC. Translating gives CASSHGTSGRGNEQFF. Complete variable domain (other parts from reference TRBV5-1 and TRBJ2-1): KAGVTQTPRYLIKTRGQQVTLSCSPISGHRSVSWYQQTPGQGLQFLFEYFSETQRNKGNFPGRFSGRQFSNSRSEMNVSTLELGDSALYLCASSHGTSGRGNEQFFGPGTRLTVL.

The V and J genes are TRBV9 and TRBJ2-3; TRBD1 is a possible D gene (5 bases). The CDR3 consists of 14 residues. In germline, CDR1 is SGDLS, CDR2 YYNGEE. Trimming removed 3 bases at V and 5 bases at J, with 13 bases between. CDR3 sequence: CASSGFGAKDTQYF. CDR3 coding DNA: TGTGCCAGCAGCGGGTTTGGGGCAAAAGATACGCAGTATTTT.

The gene calls are TRBV6-1 and TRBJ1-1; D might be TRBD1 (6 bases). The germline V gene encodes CDR1 MNHNS and CDR2 SASEGT. V was trimmed by 2 bases and J by 7 bases, leaving 11 bases between them. The CDR3 extends over 13 amino acids. CDR3 loop: CASSERTASEAFF. The CDR3 DNA follows: TGTGCCAGCAGTGAAAGGACAGCGAGTGAAGCTTTCTTT.

The chain is built from TRBV5-1 and TRBJ2-5; D is unresolved. The CDR3 covers 12 residues. Trimming pared 5 bases from V and 1 base from J, leaving 6 bases between. Germline V CDR1 and CDR2: SGHRS, YFSETQ. Written as DNA, the CDR3 is TGCGCCAGCAGTAGGTTCCAAGAGACCCAGTACTTC. Encoded protein: CASSRFQETQYF.

V gene TRBV2 combines with J gene TRBJ2-5; D unresolved. This CDR3 is 13 amino acids long. The ends were cut back, 4 bases at V and 0 bases at J, with 6 bases in the middle. CDR1 and CDR2 (germline): SNHLY, FYNNEI. This CDR3 is CASSGENQETQYF. The CDR3 region has the DNA TGTGCCAGCAGTGGCGAAAACCAAGAGACCCAGTACTTC. The complete variable domain, with remaining parts taken from reference TRBV2 and TRBJ2-5, reads EPEVTQTPSHQVTQMGQEVILRCVPISNHLYFYWYRQILGQKVEFLVSFYNNEISEKSEIFDDQFSVERPDGSNFTLKIRSTKLEDSAMYFCASSGENQETQYFGPGTRLLVL.

The rearrangement links TRBV19 to TRBJ2-7; D unclear. V was clipped by 8 bases and J by 5 bases, with 4 bases between them. From germline, CDR1 is LNHDA and CDR2 SQIVND (reference sequence). This CDR3 is built from 9 residues. The CDR3 DNA reads as TGTGCCAGTCGGCACGAGCAGTACTTC. Amino acid sequence: CASRHEQYF. Full variable domain (remainder filled in from reference TRBV19 and TRBJ2-7): DGGITQSPKYLFRKEGQNVTLSCEQNLNHDAMYWYRQDPGQGLRLIYYSQIVNDFQKGDIAEGYSVSREKKESFPLTVTSAQKNPTAFYLCASRHEQYFGPGTRLTVT.

The CDR3 coding sequence is TGTGCCAGCAGACGGGAGCTTCATGAGCAGTACTTC. Protein product: CASRRELHEQYF. The V gene is TRBV2, the J gene TRBJ2-7; TRBD2 is a possible D gene (6 bases). Germline values: CDR1 SNHLY, CDR2 FYNNEI. V shed 6 bases and J shed 7 bases, with 13 bases lying between them. This CDR3 comprises 12 residues. The full variable domain, with the rest looked up from reference TRBV2 and TRBJ2-7, is EPEVTQTPSHQVTQMGQEVILRCVPISNHLYFYWYRQILGQKVEFLVSFYNNEISEKSEIFDDQFSVERPDGSNFTLKIRSTKLEDSAMYFCASRRELHEQYFGPGTRLTVT.

V gene TRBV5-1 combines with J gene TRBJ2-1, with unresolved D. The V and J ends lost 4 bases and 2 bases respectively, with 13 bases between them. This CDR3 has 15 residues. The germline CDR1 and CDR2 sequences are SGHRS and YFSETQ. The CDR3: CASSPRVEPYNEQFF. For the CDR3, the DNA is TGCGCCAGCAGCCCGAGAGTGGAGCCCTACAATGAGCAGTTCTTC.

The V and J genes are TRBV4-1 and TRBJ1-5; 10 nucleotides agree with TRBD1. Looked up from germline, CDR1 is MGHRA and CDR2 is YSYEKL. The ends lost 2 bases at V and 6 bases at J; junction bases unmatched: 4. The CDR3 is 15 residues long. This chain's CDR3 is CASSQSGTGVQPQHF. The CDR3 DNA reads as TGCGCCAGCAGCCAAAGTGGGACAGGGGTTCAGCCCCAGCATTTT.

The chain recombines TRBV27 with TRBJ1-2; TRBD1 matches 9 bases. V dropped 5 bases and J dropped 1; count of bases not matched to a gene: 5. CDR1 is MNHEY and CDR2 is SMNVEV in the germline V gene (reference sequence). This CDR3 comprises 15 residues. As DNA, the CDR3 is TGTGCCAGCAGTCCTCGGACAGGGGTTAACTATGGCTACACCTTC. This sequence encodes CASSPRTGVNYGYTF.

The chain recombines TRBV27 with TRBJ2-7; D could derive from TRBD1 or TRBD2 (5 bases each). From germline, CDR1 is MNHEY and CDR2 SMNVEV (reference sequence). The CDR3 runs to 14 residues. The V and J ends lost 6 bases and 7 bases respectively, with 19 bases between them. The CDR3 region is CASSLQGRNREQYF. The CDR3 bases are TGTGCCAGCAGCCTCCAGGGACGAAATCGAGAGCAGTACTTC.

V gene TRBV6-6 combines with J gene TRBJ2-2; D gene uncertain. The CDR3 is 15 amino acids. The germline V gene encodes CDR1 MNHNY and CDR2 SVGAGI (reference sequence). Trimming shortened V by 5 bases and J by 0 bases, and 10 bases separated the two germline ends. For the CDR3, the DNA is TGTGCCAGCAGTATAGGTCTTACGAACACCGGGGAGCTGTTTTTT. Its translation is CASSIGLTNTGELFF.

The rearrangement joins TRBV10-2 to TRBJ2-1; no definite D call. This CDR3 region has 13 residues. Germline V gene lookup returns CDR1 WSHSY and CDR2 SAAADI. V shed 3 bases and J shed 5 bases, with 8 bases lying between them. The CDR3: CASSDYHNNEQFF. For the CDR3, the DNA is TGCGCCAGCAGTGATTACCATAACAATGAGCAGTTCTTC.

The chain employs TRBV18 and TRBJ2-5; D might be TRBD2 (6 bases). Germline V CDR1 and CDR2: KGHSH, LQKENI. The CDR3 has 12 amino acids. Trimming pared 6 bases from V and 1 base from J, leaving 6 bases between. The CDR3: CASSTSQETQYF. The CDR3 DNA reads as TGTGCCAGCTCGACTAGCCAAGAGACCCAGTACTTC. Based on the CDR3 plus reference TRBV18 and TRBJ2-5, the full variable domain is NAGVMQNPRHLVRRRGQEARLRCSPMKGHSHVYWYRQLPEEGLKFMVYLQKENIIDESGMPKERFSAEFPKEGPSILRIQQVVRGDSAAYFCASSTSQETQYFGPGTRLLVL.

J is TRBJ2-7 and V is TRBV4-1, with no clear D. Germline lookup yields CDR1 MGHRA and CDR2 YSYEKL. CDR3 size: 14 residues. The V gene lost 2 bases and the J gene lost 6 bases, with 14 bases spanning the gap. The CDR3 coding sequence is TGCGCCAGCAGCCAACGTGAGGCAGTAGGCGAGCAGTACTTC. It translates to CASSQREAVGEQYF.

The rearrangement uses TRBV10-3 and TRBJ2-7; D is perhaps TRBD2 (6 bases). Germline CDR1 reads ENHRY; CDR2 reads SYGVKD. The germline V and J ends were trimmed by 3 bases and 3 bases, with 12 bases remaining between them. The CDR3 extends over 14 amino acids. For the CDR3, the DNA is TGTGCCATCAGTGACCCGGGACTCCGCTACGAGCAGTACTTC. Its translation is CAISDPGLRYEQYF.

The rearrangement joins TRBV28 to TRBJ2-5; perhaps TRBD2 as D (5 bases). This CDR3 contains 14 residues. Germline lookup yields CDR1 MDHEN and CDR2 SYDVKM. Between the trimmed V and J ends, which lost 3 bases and 13 bases, there was a span of 21 bases. The DNA of the CDR3 is TGTGCCAGCAGTTTCGGGGAACCAGTTTTGTCTTGGTACTTC. Amino acid sequence: CASSFGEPVLSWYF.

V gene TRBV10-1 combines with J gene TRBJ2-7; 9 positions agree with TRBD1. After removal of 4 bases from V and 2 bases from J, the junction contained 6 bases not matched to a gene. Germline CDR1 reads WNHNN; CDR2 reads SYGVQD (reference sequence). The length of the CDR3 is 15 residues. The CDR3 nucleotides are TGCGCCAGCAGTGCGCCGGGACAGGGACCCTACGAGCAGTACTTC. This codes for CASSAPGQGPYEQYF.

This chain links TRBV28 with TRBJ1-6, with D hard to call. CDR3 length equals 12 residues. The germline V gene has CDR1 MDHEN and CDR2 SYDVKM. V lost 6 bases, J lost 10 bases, and 10 bases lay in between. The CDR3 sequence is CASRGSRSPLHF. The CDR3 nucleotides are TGTGCCAGCAGGGGGTCTCGGTCACCCCTCCACTTT.

CDR3 sequence: CASSNRGTGELFF. The CDR3 region has the DNA TGTGCCAGCAGTAACAGGGGCACCGGGGAGCTGTTTTTT. V is TRBV6-5 and J is TRBJ2-2, with TRBD1 matching over 7 bases. Looked up from germline, CDR1 is MNHEY and CDR2 is SVGAGI. With V trimmed by 5 bases and J by 4 bases, 1 base remained unmatched. CDR3 length: 13 residues.

V and J are TRBV7-2 and TRBJ2-5, with TRBD2 as a possible D gene (6 bases). This CDR3 is built from 14 residues. Trimming cost V 0 bases and J 2 bases, with 7 bases left between them. Germline CDR1 and CDR2: SGHTA and FQGNSA. The CDR3 loop reads CASSLAGRQETQYF. As DNA, the CDR3 is TGTGCCAGCAGCTTAGCAGGGAGGCAAGAGACCCAGTACTTC.

The V and J genes are TRBV18 and TRBJ2-1; TRBD2 aligns across 13 bases. CDR3 length equals 16 residues. Germline V gene lookup returns CDR1 KGHSH and CDR2 LQKENI. The V gene end was trimmed by 3 bases and the J gene end by 9 bases; junction bases not matched to a gene: 8. Written as DNA, the CDR3 is TGTGCCAGCTCACCCCCGGGACTAGCGGGAAGCGGTGAGCAGTTCTTC. Protein product: CASSPPGLAGSGEQFF.

The chain combines TRBV19 with TRBJ1-6; 8 bases map to TRBD1. The CDR3 covers 15 residues. The J segment lost 10 bases and the V segment lost 4 bases, leaving 9 bases of the junction unmatched. Germline V gene sequence: CDR1 LNHDA, CDR2 SQIVND (reference sequence). DNA of the CDR3: TGTGCCAGTAGTACCCGGACAGGGAGGGAATCACCCCTCCACTTT. Amino acids: CASSTRTGRESPLHF.

The rearrangement uses TRBV9 and TRBJ2-1; 8 bases map to TRBD1. CDR3 size: 17 residues. V lost 0 bases to trimming and J lost 5 bases; unmatched junction nucleotides: 10. Germline CDR1 SGDLS, CDR2 YYNGEE. CDR3 residues: CASSVGGRQGAHNEQFF. The CDR3 nucleotides are TGTGCCAGCAGCGTAGGCGGTCGGCAGGGGGCCCACAATGAGCAGTTCTTC.

The chain employs TRBV14 and TRBJ2-7, with a tentative D call TRBD2 (5 bases). This CDR3 has 15 amino acids. Germline CDR1 is SGHDN and CDR2 is FVKESK. V was pared by 1 base and J by 5 bases, with 15 bases between. CDR3 protein: CASSQVFAGIDEQYF. DNA of the CDR3: TGTGCCAGCAGCCAAGTTTTCGCGGGTATCGACGAGCAGTACTTC. Complete variable domain (other parts from reference TRBV14 and TRBJ2-7): EAGVTQFPSHSVIEKGQTVTLRCDPISGHDNLYWYRRVMGKEIKFLLHFVKESKQDESGMPNNRFLAERTGGTYSTLKVQPAELEDSGVYFCASSQVFAGIDEQYFGPGTRLTVT.

The chain links TRBV3-1 (or the pseudogene TRBV3-2) to TRBJ1-1; D is uncertain. Germline CDR1 LGHDT, CDR2 YNNKEL (reference sequence). The CDR3 runs to 13 residues. V dropped 2 bases and J dropped 1 base, with 5 bases sitting between them. The CDR3 coding sequence is TGTGCCAGCAGCCAACACCGGAACACTGAAGCTTTCTTT. This codes for CASSQHRNTEAFF.